Following are 3 T cell receptor beta chains from one sample sequenced in a study of T cells in Graves' hyperthyroidism and ophthalmopathy. Amplified TCR beta CDR3 regions came from RNA transcripts. When the TCR CDR3 underwent first-round RT-PCR, the HTBI primer set was used. TCRdb used MiXCR to reprocess the multiplex PCR reads, holding one entry per CDR3 protein. The sample gives approximately 530,000 distinct CDR3 sequences, less than 20% of which show up once; over 45% is in the top ten. The sample was blood. The receptors derive from a man in his forties with Graves' ophthalmopathy.

The V gene is TRBV4-3, the J gene TRBJ2-1; unclear D gene. V dropped 1 base and J dropped 6 bases, with 13 bases sitting between them. Germline-derived CDR1 and CDR2 are LGHNA and YSLEER. This CDR3 has 15 residues. This CDR3 reads CASSQGPGTVNEQFF. The CDR3 DNA sequence: TGCGCCAGCAGCCAAGGACCCGGAACGGTCAATGAGCAGTTCTTC.

This clonotype was picked up a small number of times. The chain couples TRBV28 to TRBJ1-2, with a tentative D call TRBD1 (6 bases). Germline CDR1 is MDHEN and CDR2 is SYDVKM. The CDR3 extends over 14 amino acids. Trimming pared 9 bases from V and 3 bases from J, leaving 17 bases between. The CDR3 loop is CASLRGGGDYGYTF. The CDR3 DNA follows: TGTGCCAGTTTAAGGGGGGGTGGGGACTATGGCTACACCTTC.

The chain couples TRBV20-1 to TRBJ1-2; 11 nucleotides match TRBD1. V trimming: 5 bases; J trimming: 7 bases; junction bases outside the gene matches: 6. The CDR3 sequence is 13 residues long. CDR1 and CDR2 from the germline V gene are DFQATT and SNEGSKA (reference sequence). CDR3 coding DNA: TGCAGTGCTCTCGGACAGGGGGCTGGTGGCTACACCTTC. As protein: CSALGQGAGGYTF.